The clone carrying this T cell receptor (beta chain) was found a few times. Its antigen is still unknown. The CDR3 has 14 amino acids. Per germline, CDR1 SEHNR and CDR2 FQNEAQ (reference sequence). After removal of 5 bases from V and 4 bases from J, the junction contained 7 bases not matched to a gene. The data were obtained in a study of T-cell memory formation after mild COVID-19. MiXCR, applied by TCRdb to the 5' RACE reads, yields one record per CDR3 protein. This sample has roughly 200,000 distinct CDR3 sequences, with 20% to 25% found just once. Study results and limitations: The authors left the SARS-CoV-2 specificity of second-wave clones peaking on day 37 unconfirmed. Among contracting clones, CD4+ were mainly CM/EM and CD8+ enriched in EMRA.

The source of this sequence is an adult woman who had mild COVID-19 (a few samples of this study predate the infection). Cell type and time point are not known. The V gene is TRBV7-9, the J gene TRBJ1-2; 7 bases are shared with TRBD1. Sequences were obtained from PBMCs or a T cell subset sorted from them (not recorded which). DNA for the CDR3: TGTGCCAGCAGCAAGGGACAGCTGGCCTATGGCTACACCTTC. Protein product: CASSKGQLAYGYTF.